These 13 T cell receptor beta chains came from one sample sequenced in a study of shared clonotypes between healthy human individuals. Profiling relied on immunoSEQ multiplex PCR, and the TCRdb table lists in-frame clones only, not all of them. Of 1,400,000 or so clones listed, 98% are singletons. The sample taken for sequencing was naive CD4+ T cells sorted from blood. Subset given: CD45RA+ positively selected. These receptor sequences come from a man aged 30-40 years in good health.

The chain recombines TRBV28 with TRBJ1-4; D not certain. V shed 1 base and J shed 0 bases, with 9 bases lying between them. Germline CDR1 reads MDHEN; CDR2 reads SYDVKM. The length of the CDR3 is 16 residues. CDR3 residues: CASSLYTGPTNEKLFF. The CDR3 region has the DNA TGTGCCAGCAGTTTATATACCGGGCCAACTAATGAAAAACTGTTTTTT.

The rearrangement uses TRBV6-4 and TRBJ2-2, with D possibly called TRBD1 or TRBD2 (5 bases each). Germline lookup yields CDR1 MRHNA and CDR2 SNTAGT. Trimming stripped 6 bases from V and 0 bases from J, with 11 bases between. The CDR3 covers 15 residues. In DNA form, the CDR3 reads TGTGCCAGCAGCCGGGACCTCGCGAACACCGGGGAGCTGTTTTTT. It codes for CASSRDLANTGELFF.

The chain joins TRBV20-1 to TRBJ2-1, with TRBD2 matching 7 bases. Germline CDR1 and CDR2: DFQATT and SNEGSKA (reference sequence). The CDR3 has 10 amino acids. The J segment lost 16 bases and the V segment lost 6 bases, leaving 9 bases of the junction unmatched. CDR3 region: CSALAGAPFF. CDR3 nucleotides: TGCAGTGCCTTGGCGGGAGCCCCATTCTTC.

The J gene is TRBJ2-2, the V gene TRBV19; D ambiguous. Germline V gene sequence: CDR1 LNHDA, CDR2 SQIVND (reference sequence). The ends were cut back, 6 bases at V and 2 bases at J, with 13 bases in the middle. This CDR3 region has 15 residues. The CDR3 loop is CASRTFGRNTGELFF. The CDR3 region has the DNA TGTGCCAGTAGAACATTCGGACGAAACACCGGGGAGCTGTTTTTT.

This sequence joins TRBV11-2 and TRBJ2-2; 9 positions agree with TRBD1. CDR1 and CDR2 from the germline V gene are SGHAT and FQNNGV. The CDR3 covers 15 residues. With 8 bases clipped from V and 0 bases from J, the junction kept 4 bases outside the gene matches. The DNA of the CDR3 is TGTGCCAGCCAGGACAGGGGCGCGAACACCGGGGAGCTGTTTTTT. Its protein product is CASQDRGANTGELFF. Variable domain in full (rest from reference TRBV11-2 and TRBJ2-2): EAGVAQSPRYKIIEKRQSVAFWCNPISGHATLYWYQQILGQGPKLLIQFQNNGVVDDSQLPKDRFSAERLKGVDSTLKIQPAKLEDSAVYLCASQDRGANTGELFFGEGSRLTVL.

This chain uses TRBV28 with TRBJ1-2; possible D gene TRBD1, 5 bases. V was trimmed by 3 bases and J by 4 bases, leaving 12 bases between them. The CDR3 extends over 14 amino acids. Germline loops: CDR1 MDHEN, CDR2 SYDVKM. This chain's CDR3 is CASSLPRGTYGYTF. As DNA, the CDR3 is TGTGCCAGCAGTTTGCCCCGGGGGACCTATGGCTACACCTTC.

The rearrangement links TRBV5-6 to TRBJ2-2; D call uncertain. V lost 0 bases and J lost 5, with 2 bases in between. Germline values: CDR1 SGHDT, CDR2 YYEEEE. The CDR3 is made up of 12 amino acids. CDR3 in DNA: TGTGCCAGCAGCTTGGCAACCGGGGAGCTGTTTTTT. Its protein product is CASSLATGELFF.

The chain joins TRBV7-2 to TRBJ1-4; TRBD1 matches 9 bases. This CDR3 comprises 15 residues. Per germline, CDR1 SGHTA and CDR2 FQGNSA. Trimming removed 5 bases from V and 6 bases from J; junction bases left unmatched: 7. DNA of the CDR3: TGTGCCAGCAGCCTCTCGGGACAGGGTTATGAAAAACTGTTTTTT. It yields the protein CASSLSGQGYEKLFF. The variable domain in full, completed from reference TRBV7-2 and TRBJ1-4, reads GAGVSQSPSNKVTEKGKDVELRCDPISGHTALYWYRQSLGQGLEFLIYFQGNSAPDKSGLPSDRFSAERTGGSVSTLTIQRTQQEDSAVYLCASSLSGQGYEKLFFGSGTQLSVL.

CDR3 sequence (DNA): TGTGCCAGCAGCTCGTCTAGGAACGAGCAGTTCTTC. Translated: CASSSSRNEQFF. The chain joins TRBV7-2 to TRBJ2-1; D remains unclear. CDR3 length: 12 amino acids. Trimming cost V 4 bases and J 10 bases, with 11 bases left between them. Per germline, CDR1 SGHTA and CDR2 FQGNSA.

This chain links TRBV19 with TRBJ1-1, with D unresolved. Trimming pared 1 base from V and 0 bases from J, leaving 9 bases between. Germline assignment: CDR1 LNHDA and CDR2 SQIVND (reference sequence). This CDR3 has 15 amino acids. DNA for the CDR3: TGTGCCAGTAGTATAGTTGGGGTGATGAACACTGAAGCTTTCTTT. Amino acid sequence: CASSIVGVMNTEAFF.

The CDR3 DNA sequence: TGCAGCGTTCGATCAGCGACCAAAAACATTCAGTACTTC. It codes for CSVRSATKNIQYF. The rearrangement joins TRBV29-1 to TRBJ2-4; D ambiguous. Trimming stripped 5 bases from V and 2 bases from J, with 10 bases between. This CDR3 spans 13 amino acids. Germline loops: CDR1 SQVTM, CDR2 ANQGSEA.

This chain connects TRBV28 to TRBJ1-5, with D perhaps TRBD1 (6 bases). Germline V CDR1 and CDR2: MDHEN, SYDVKM. Between the trimmed V and J ends, which lost 1 base and 6 bases, there was a span of 13 bases. The CDR3 is 15 residues long. CDR3: CASSLFDRLFQPQHF. The CDR3 nucleotides read TGTGCCAGCAGTTTATTCGACAGGCTTTTTCAGCCCCAGCATTTT.

The chain has TRBV15 and TRBJ1-5; no clear D. CDR1 is LNHNV, CDR2 YYDKDF, per germline (reference sequence). With 1 base removed from V and 2 bases from J, the gap between germline ends came to 12 bases. This CDR3 contains 16 residues. Written as DNA, the CDR3 is TGTGCCACCAGCAGAGGAAAAGGCTGGGGCAATCAGCCCCAGCATTTT. Translation gives CATSRGKGWGNQPQHF.